The 2 T cell receptor beta chains reported below all come from one sample, sequenced in a study of immune heterogeneity within non-small cell lung tumors. TCR beta CDR3 regions came from multiplex PCR with 32 forward V and 13 reverse J primers. MiXCR, run by TCRdb on the multiplex PCR reads, gives a single entry per CDR3 protein. The repertoire has 10,000 to 15,000 distinct CDR3 sequences, 20% to 25% of them found once; the top ten carry roughly 13%. The authors used about 600 ng of bulk tumor genomic DNA per sample as template. Surgeons took several biopsies per primary tumor, spaced far apart, during surgery. Their non-small cell lung cancer was newly diagnosed and untreated, and the patients underwent curative surgery. Material: lung tumor tissue. These receptors were taken from a man between 50 and 59 years old with non-small cell lung cancer.

The rearrangement links TRBV20-1 to TRBJ1-5; perhaps TRBD1 as D (5 bases). With 6 bases removed from V and 1 base from J, the gap between germline ends came to 7 bases. Germline lookup yields CDR1 DFQATT and CDR2 SNEGSKA (reference sequence). The CDR3 is 12 amino acids. Here the CDR3 DNA reads TGCAGTGCCAGGGACAGCAATCAGCCCCAGCATTTT. This gives the protein CSARDSNQPQHF.

The gene calls are TRBV29-1 and TRBJ2-5, with D tentatively TRBD2 (5 bases). Germline CDR1 SQVTM, CDR2 ANQGSEA. Trimming removed 0 bases at V and 7 bases at J, with 12 bases between. The CDR3 extends over 13 amino acids. Here the CDR3 reads CSVEEVREGTQYF. For the CDR3, the DNA is TGCAGCGTTGAAGAAGTGAGGGAAGGGACCCAGTACTTC.